A selection of T cell receptor beta chains follows, all from one sample in a study of blood T cells in healthy people across ages. TCRdb recomputed calls from the 5' RACE reads with MiXCR, one row per CDR3 protein. Altogether about 640,000 distinct CDR3 sequences are present, under 65% being singletons, with the ten largest covering over 30%. The specimen sequenced was blood. These receptors all come from a man between 60 and 75 years old in good health. CDR3s include the opening cysteine and the closing phenylalanine or tryptophan. The D gene is left open where the match is weak. Some rows have no size entry. The others give once, few or many, or a class for an expanded clone.

j_call d_call clone_size v_call cdr3_nt cdr3_aa
TRBJ1-4 - - TRBV20-1 TGCAGCCCCCGGAATCCGGGTAATGAAAAACTGTTTTTT CSPRNPGNEKLFF
TRBJ2-6 - - TRBV30 TGTGCCTGGAGTTGGGCAGGGAAATTGACTGGGGCCAACGTCCTGACTTTC CAWSWAGKLTGANVLTF
TRBJ1-2 TRBD1 - TRBV6-5 TGTGCCAGCAGTGAACAGGGGGCGCGGGGTGGCTACACCTTC CASSEQGARGGYTF
TRBJ2-7 - - TRBV27 TGTGCCAGCAGCCAAACCCCAGGGGATGGCTCCTACGAGCAGTACTTC CASSQTPGDGSYEQYF
TRBJ2-2 - - TRBV12-5 TGTGCTAGTGCCGCTAGTGCCACCGGGGAGCTGTTTTTT CASAASATGELFF
TRBJ2-6 - - TRBV6-5 TGTGCCAGCAGCAATGCCCACTCTGGGGCCAACGTCCTGACTTTC CASSNAHSGANVLTF
TRBJ2-7 - few TRBV3-1 TGTGCCAGCAGCCCGGACCCAGGGAGCTCCTACGAGCAGTACTTC CASSPDPGSSYEQYF
TRBJ2-5 - - TRBV20-1 TGCAGTGCTGCCCCAACAGGGATGGAGACCCAGTACTTC CSAAPTGMETQYF
TRBJ1-1 - few TRBV4-1 TGCGCCAGCAGCCAAGTCCCGGGCCTGAACACTGAAGCTTTCTTT CASSQVPGLNTEAFF
TRBJ2-3 - once TRBV6-2/TRBV6-3 TGTGCCAGCAGTTACTCGAGGGTAGCGACAGAGACCTTGGGACCCACAGATACGCAGTATTTT CASSYSRVATETLGPTDTQYF
TRBJ2-7 - few TRBV7-2 TGTGCCAGCAGTTCCCCCAGGCTCTACGAGCAGTACTTC CASSSPRLYEQYF
TRBJ2-5 - - TRBV5-1 TGCGCCAGCAGCTTGGGGGGCAGGGCCGTACAAGAGACCCAGTACTTC CASSLGGRAVQETQYF
TRBJ2-1 TRBD2 - TRBV29-1 TGCAGCGTTGGGCTAGCGGGGGTACACTACAATGAGCAGTTCTTC CSVGLAGVHYNEQFF
TRBJ1-4 - few TRBV3-1 TGTGCCAGCAGCCAGGGACGGACTTCCTACGGAAAACTGTTTTTT CASSQGRTSYGKLFF
TRBJ1-2 - - TRBV2 TGTGCCAGCAGTGAAGCTGTGGGCCGCTATGGCTACACCTTC CASSEAVGRYGYTF
TRBJ2-1 - few TRBV21-1 TGTGCCAGCAGCGCCCTAGGGACTAGCGGGGGGGCGGCCAATGAGCAGTTCTTC CASSALGTSGGAANEQFF
TRBJ2-7 - - TRBV20-1 TGCAGTGCTAGTGGCACGACTTCCGACGAGCAGTACTTC CSASGTTSDEQYF
TRBJ2-6 - - TRBV12-3/TRBV12-4 TGTGCCAGCAGTTTCCCGGGGGCGCAAGGGGCCAACGTCCTGACTTTC CASSFPGAQGANVLTF
TRBJ2-7 TRBD2 - TRBV3-1 TGTGCCAGCAGCCAAGCGCTAGCGGGGGTAAATGAGCAGTACTTC CASSQALAGVNEQYF
TRBJ2-2 - few TRBV20-1 TGCAGTGCGGGCTCCGGGACGTCGAACACCGGGGAGCTGTTTTTT CSAGSGTSNTGELFF
TRBJ1-1 - - TRBV7-8 TGTGCCAGCAGCTCTCAGGGCGGGGACACTGAAGCTTTCTTT CASSSQGGDTEAFF
TRBJ2-5 - few TRBV2 TGTGCCAGCAGCCACAAAACACCTGCCGAGACCCAGTACTTC CASSHKTPAETQYF
TRBJ2-1 - - TRBV6-1 TGTGCCACCACGGGACGGAACTACAATGAGCAGTTCTTC CATTGRNYNEQFF
TRBJ2-5 - - TRBV20-1 TGCAGTGCTGGGCCTCCAGATCAATTTCGGGAGACCCAGTACTTC CSAGPPDQFRETQYF
TRBJ1-4 - few TRBV16 TGTGCCAGCAGCCAATTCAGACCGCCGCCAACTAATGAAAAACTGTTTTTT CASSQFRPPPTNEKLFF
TRBJ1-6 - - TRBV2 TGTGCCAGCAGCCTCCGAGGGGCGGAGAATTCACCCCTCCACTTT CASSLRGAENSPLHF
TRBJ1-2 TRBD1 - TRBV20-1 TGCAGTGCTAGTCCGGGACAGGGGCCCCCGTATGGCTACACCTTC CSASPGQGPPYGYTF
TRBJ2-7 - - TRBV20-1 TGCAGTGCTAGAGGGGTGGATCGGGACGAGCAGTACTTC CSARGVDRDEQYF
TRBJ1-2 - few TRBV3-1 TGTGCCAGCAGCCCCGAGACGGGAGGCTACACCTTC CASSPETGGYTF
TRBJ2-7 TRBD2 - TRBV7-2 TGTGCCAGCAGCTTAGCTTTGGGTAGCGGGGGGTACGAGCAGTACTTC CASSLALGSGGYEQYF
TRBJ1-2 - few TRBV29-1 TGCAGCGTGGGGTTAGGGGGCTACACCTTC CSVGLGGYTF
TRBJ2-2 - - TRBV5-6 TGTGCCAGCAGCCCGGGGGCCAGGGGCGCAGACGGGGAGCTGTTTTTT CASSPGARGADGELFF
TRBJ1-5 TRBD1 - TRBV20-1 TGCAGTGCTACGGACAGGGTGGGTAGCAATCAGCCCCAGCATTTT CSATDRVGSNQPQHF
TRBJ2-1 - - TRBV27 TGTGCCAGCAGACCCCTTACGGGGGCCTCCTACAATGAGCAGTTCTTC CASRPLTGASYNEQFF
TRBJ2-1 - few TRBV20-1 TGCAGTGCTAGAAATGGGGCTAGTCCCAGGGATGAGCAGTTCTTC CSARNGASPRDEQFF
TRBJ2-5 - few TRBV11-2 TGTGCCAGCAGCGCACAGGTTGATGTAGAGACCCAGTACTTC CASSAQVDVETQYF
TRBJ2-1 - - TRBV21-1 TGTGCCAGCAGCATGCGCGAAGGGGGAAATGAGCAGTTCTTC CASSMREGGNEQFF